This TCR beta chain derives from a study of blood T cells in healthy people across ages. Overall study: Template switching retrieved approximately one barcoded beta molecule for each two T cells.

Trimming removed 6 bases from V and 8 bases from J, with 16 bases in between. The CDR3 runs to 13 residues. CDR1 is SGHTA and CDR2 is FQGNSA in the germline V gene. Study-wide results and caveats: Relative to aged donors, long-lived donors carried more naive CD4+ cells and displayed higher diversity. No one knew whether donors had CMV, which possibly confounded expanded clonotype changes.

With regard to this clonotype: Antigen specificity is unknown.

Primers used in a second PCR of roughly 6 to 11 cycles were a sample-barcoded 5' primer and a J-beta primer mix. TCRdb processed the 5' RACE reads anew with MiXCR; each CDR3 protein has one entry. The sample holds around 870,000 distinct CDR3 sequences, 25% to 30% seen once. This rearrangement joins TRBV7-2 to TRBJ1-2; D unclear. Sequencing input: blood. This receptor was identified in a woman aged 80 or older in good health. CDR3 amino acids: CASSRAILEGYTF. CDR3 DNA: TGTGCCAGCAGTCGGGCAATTCTAGAGGGCTACACCTTC.